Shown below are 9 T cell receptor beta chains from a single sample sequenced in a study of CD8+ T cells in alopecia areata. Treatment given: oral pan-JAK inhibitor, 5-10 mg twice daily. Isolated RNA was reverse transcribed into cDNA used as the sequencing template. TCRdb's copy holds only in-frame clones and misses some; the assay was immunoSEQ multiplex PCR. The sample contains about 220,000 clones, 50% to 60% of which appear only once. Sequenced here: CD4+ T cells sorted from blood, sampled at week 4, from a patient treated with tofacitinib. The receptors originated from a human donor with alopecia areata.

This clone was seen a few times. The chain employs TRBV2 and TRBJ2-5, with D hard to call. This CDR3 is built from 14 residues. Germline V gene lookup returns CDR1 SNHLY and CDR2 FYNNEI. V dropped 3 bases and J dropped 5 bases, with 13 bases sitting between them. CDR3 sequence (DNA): TGTGCCAGCAGTGACCGGGTAGGGCTGGAGACCCAGTACTTC. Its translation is CASSDRVGLETQYF. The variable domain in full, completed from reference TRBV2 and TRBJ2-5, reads EPEVTQTPSHQVTQMGQEVILRCVPISNHLYFYWYRQILGQKVEFLVSFYNNEISEKSEIFDDQFSVERPDGSNFTLKIRSTKLEDSAMYFCASSDRVGLETQYFGPGTRLLVL.

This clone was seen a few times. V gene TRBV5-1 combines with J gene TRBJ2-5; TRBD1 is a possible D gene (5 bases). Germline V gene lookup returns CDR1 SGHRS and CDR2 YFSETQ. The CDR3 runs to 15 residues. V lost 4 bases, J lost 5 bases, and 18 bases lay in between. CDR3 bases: TGCGCCAGCAGCAAGCCCCAGGGTGTCGGGGAGACCCAGTACTTC. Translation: CASSKPQGVGETQYF.

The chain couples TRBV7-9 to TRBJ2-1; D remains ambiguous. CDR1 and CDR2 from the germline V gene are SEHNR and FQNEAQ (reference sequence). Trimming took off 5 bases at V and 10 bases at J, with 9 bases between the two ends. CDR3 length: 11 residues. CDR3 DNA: TGTGCCAGCAGCCCTCAATGGGAGCAGTTCTTC. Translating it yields CASSPQWEQFF.

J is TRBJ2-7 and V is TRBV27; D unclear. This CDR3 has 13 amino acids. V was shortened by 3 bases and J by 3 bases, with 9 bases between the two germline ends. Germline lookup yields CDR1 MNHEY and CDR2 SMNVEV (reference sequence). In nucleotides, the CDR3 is TGTGCCAGCAGTTTGGGGATCTTCTACGAGCAGTACTTC. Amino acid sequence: CASSLGIFYEQYF.

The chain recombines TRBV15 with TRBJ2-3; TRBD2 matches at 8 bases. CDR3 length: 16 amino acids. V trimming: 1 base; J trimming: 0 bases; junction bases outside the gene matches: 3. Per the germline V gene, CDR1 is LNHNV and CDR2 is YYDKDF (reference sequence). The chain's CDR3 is CATSRGGGPSTDTQYF. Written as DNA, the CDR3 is TGTGCCACCAGCAGAGGCGGGGGGCCCAGCACAGATACGCAGTATTTT.

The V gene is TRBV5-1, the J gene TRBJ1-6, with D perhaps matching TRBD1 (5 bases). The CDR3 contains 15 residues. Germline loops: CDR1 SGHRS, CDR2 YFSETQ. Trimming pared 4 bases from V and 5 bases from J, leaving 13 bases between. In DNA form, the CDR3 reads TGCGCCAGCAGCCCCTGGGGCTCAGATAATTCACCCCTCCACTTT. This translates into CASSPWGSDNSPLHF.

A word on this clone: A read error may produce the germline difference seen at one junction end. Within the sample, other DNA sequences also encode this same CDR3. The DNA for the CDR3 is TGTGCCAGCAGCTTATGGGGGATGAATACTGAAGCTTTCTTT. Translated, it gives CASSLWGMNTEAFF. This chain connects TRBV11-2 to TRBJ1-1; TRBD1 is a possible D gene (5 bases). This CDR3 comprises 14 residues. CDR1 and CDR2 from the germline V gene are SGHAT and FQNNGV.

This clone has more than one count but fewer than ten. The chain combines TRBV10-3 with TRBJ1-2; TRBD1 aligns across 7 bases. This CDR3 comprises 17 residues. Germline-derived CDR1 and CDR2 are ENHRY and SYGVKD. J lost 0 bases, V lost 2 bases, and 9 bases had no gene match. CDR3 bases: TGTGCCATCAGTGAGGGGGACAGAACGCCAACTAACTATGGCTACACCTTC. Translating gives CAISEGDRTPTNYGYTF.

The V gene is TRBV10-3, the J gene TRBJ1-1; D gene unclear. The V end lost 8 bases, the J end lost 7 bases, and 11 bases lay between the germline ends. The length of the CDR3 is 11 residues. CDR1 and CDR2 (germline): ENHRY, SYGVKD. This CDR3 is CAISGRSEAFF. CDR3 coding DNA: TGTGCCATCTCTGGACGGAGTGAAGCTTTCTTT.